This TCR beta chain derives from a study of regulatory T cells in long-lasting Graves disease. This clonotype showed up many times. An end of the junction differs from the germline gene, which may be a read error. The CDR3 is made up of 16 amino acids. Germline lookup yields CDR1 SEHNR and CDR2 FQNEAQ (reference sequence). Construction of TCR beta libraries relied on iRepertoire HTBI primers and on Arm-PCR targeting CDR3 regions. TCRdb passed the multiplex PCR reads through MiXCR, listing each CDR3 protein once. The table includes around 460,000 distinct CDR3 sequences, roughly a fifth detected once. Described time point: persistent/refractory GD, antithyroid drugs over 5 years with positive TRAb. With RNA extracted from PBMCs as input, the TCR library was made.

The sequence came from a female donor with Graves disease. Sequenced material: peripheral blood mononuclear cells (PBMCs), taken when the disease was refractory, from a patient treated with antithyroid drugs. The genes are TRBV7-9 and TRBJ2-4, with 9 bases matching TRBD1. The DNA of the CDR3 is TGCGCCAGCAGCTTGGGACAGGGCTTGGCCAAAAACATTCAGTACTTC. Translated: CASSLGQGLAKNIQYF.